This TCR beta chain was observed in a study of cytomegalovirus exposure and HLA in healthy donors. Across the study: The use of the same platform for the 120 or so validation repertoires and the roughly 730 first-cohort repertoires was reported by a later analysis. The study, taken as a whole, reports: Rare TCR sequences dominated, though some public TCRs recurred in many donors.

Profiling relied on immunoSEQ multiplex PCR, and the TCRdb table lists in-frame clones only, not all of them. In the table there are about 160,000 clones, 80% to 90% of which are singletons. This CDR3 region has 13 residues. The germline V gene has CDR1 SGDLS and CDR2 YYNGEE. V shed 1 base and J shed 4 bases, with 8 bases lying between them. Comment on this clone: What it binds is not known.

Sequenced input: PBMCs. V and J are TRBV9 and TRBJ1-1; perhaps TRBD1 as D (6 bases). The source is a woman aged 30 to 39 in good health and CMV-seronegative. CDR3 coding DNA: TGTGCCAGCAGCGTAAGAGGGGGCACTGAAGCTTTCTTT. Translating it yields CASSVRGGTEAFF.